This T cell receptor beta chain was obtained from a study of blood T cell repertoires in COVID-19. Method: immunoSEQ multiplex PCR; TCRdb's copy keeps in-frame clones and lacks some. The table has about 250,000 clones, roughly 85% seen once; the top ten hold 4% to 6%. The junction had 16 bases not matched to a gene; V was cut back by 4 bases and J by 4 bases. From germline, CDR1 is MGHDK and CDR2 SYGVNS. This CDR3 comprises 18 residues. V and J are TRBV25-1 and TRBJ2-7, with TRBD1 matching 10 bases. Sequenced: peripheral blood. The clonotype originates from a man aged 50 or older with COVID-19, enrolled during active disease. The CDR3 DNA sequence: TGTGCCAGCAGTGCGCAGACAGGGGGCAAACCTGGTAATTACGAGCAGTACTTC. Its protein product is CASSAQTGGKPGNYEQYF.